This T cell receptor beta chain is drawn from a study of response to subunit inactivated influenza vaccine. Study-level findings and limits: Each seasonal influenza vaccination, the authors suggested, recruits few new T cells.

MiXCR, applied by TCRdb to the RT-PCR reads, yields one record per CDR3 protein. The repertoire consists of roughly 570,000 distinct CDR3 sequences, with 10% to 15% occurring once and the leading ten covering 10% to 15%. On this clonotype: Its antigen is unidentified.

This CDR3 is built from 14 residues. Germline V gene data show CDR1 as MDHEN and CDR2 as SYDVKM. V lost 3 bases and J lost 6, with 12 bases in between. The J gene is TRBJ1-5, the V gene TRBV28, with D maybe TRBD1 (5 bases). The clonotype was recovered from a man aged 45-65 years who received an inactivated influenza vaccine. Material: PBMCs from blood, obtained 40 to 50 days after vaccination. In nucleotides, the CDR3 is TGTGCCAGCAGTTTCCCGGGGGGAGGTCAGCCCCAGCATTTT. It encodes CASSFPGGGQPQHF.